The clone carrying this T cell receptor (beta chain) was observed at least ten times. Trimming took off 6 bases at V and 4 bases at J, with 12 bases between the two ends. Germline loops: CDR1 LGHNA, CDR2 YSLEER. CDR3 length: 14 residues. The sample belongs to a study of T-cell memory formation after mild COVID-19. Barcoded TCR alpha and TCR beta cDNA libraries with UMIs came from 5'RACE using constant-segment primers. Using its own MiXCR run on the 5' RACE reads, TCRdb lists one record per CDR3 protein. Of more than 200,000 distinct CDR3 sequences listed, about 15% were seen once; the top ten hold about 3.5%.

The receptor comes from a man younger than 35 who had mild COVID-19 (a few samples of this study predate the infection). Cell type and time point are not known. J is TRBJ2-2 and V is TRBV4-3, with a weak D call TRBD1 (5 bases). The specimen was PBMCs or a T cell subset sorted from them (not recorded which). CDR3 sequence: CASSFRVGTGELFF. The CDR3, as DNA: TGCGCCAGCAGTTTCAGGGTCGGCACCGGGGAGCTGTTTTTT.